The T cell receptor beta chain under discussion was sequenced for a study of T-cell memory formation after mild COVID-19. Across the whole study: Clusters of TCRs were largely donor specific.

Trimming stripped 5 bases from V and 2 bases from J, with 9 bases between. The CDR3 has 13 amino acids. Germline V gene sequence: CDR1 KGHDR, CDR2 SFDVKD. TCRdb fed the 5' RACE reads into MiXCR, producing one record per CDR3 protein. The sample lists some 120,000 distinct CDR3 sequences, about 16% occurring once. The chain links TRBV24-1 to TRBJ2-7; unclear D gene. This TCR came from an adult woman who had mild COVID-19 (a few samples of this study predate the infection). Cell type and time point are not known. The sample taken for sequencing was PBMCs or a T cell subset sorted from them (not recorded which). The CDR3 DNA reads TGTGCCACCAGTGGTAGCACCACCTACGAGCAGTACTTC. Protein sequence: CATSGSTTYEQYF.